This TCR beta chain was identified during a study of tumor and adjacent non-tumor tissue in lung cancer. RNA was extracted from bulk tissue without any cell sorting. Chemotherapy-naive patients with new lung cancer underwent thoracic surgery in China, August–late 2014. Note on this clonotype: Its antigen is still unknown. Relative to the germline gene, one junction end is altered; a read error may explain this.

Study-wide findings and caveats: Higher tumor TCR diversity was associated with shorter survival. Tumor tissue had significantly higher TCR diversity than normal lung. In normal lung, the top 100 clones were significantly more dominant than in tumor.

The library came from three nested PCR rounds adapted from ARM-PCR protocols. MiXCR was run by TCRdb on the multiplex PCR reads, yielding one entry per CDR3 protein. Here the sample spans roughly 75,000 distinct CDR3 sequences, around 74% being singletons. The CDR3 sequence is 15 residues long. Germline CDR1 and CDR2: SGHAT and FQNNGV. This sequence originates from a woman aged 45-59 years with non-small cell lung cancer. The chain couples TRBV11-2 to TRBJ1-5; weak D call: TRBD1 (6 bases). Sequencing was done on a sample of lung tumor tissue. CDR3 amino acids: CDSSAEGVNSQPQHF. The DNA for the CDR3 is TGTGACAGCAGCGCGGAGGGGGTTAACAGTCAGCCCCAGCATTTT.